Listed below are T cell receptor beta chains from one sample, sequenced in a study of CD8+ T cells in alopecia areata. Here immunoSEQ multiplex PCR was the method, and the copy in TCRdb shows in-frame clones only, minus some. The profile shows around 190,000 clones, roughly 50% of them singletons. Sequenced material: CD8+ T cells sorted from blood. Source of these receptors: a human donor in good health. Both conserved end residues are part of each CDR3. D genes are given only for firm matches. Not every row has a clone size; where given, it reads once, few, many or a size class.

NA	TRBV5-6	TRBJ2-3	NA	TGTGCCAGCAGCTCGGGGACAAATACAGATACGCAGTATTTT	CASSSGTNTDTQYF
NA	TRBV30	TRBJ2-7	NA	TGTGCCTGGAGTGGAACAGGCCTCTCCTACGAGCAGTACTTC	CAWSGTGLSYEQYF
NA	TRBV7-9	TRBJ2-7	NA	TGTGCCAGCACGGCGATGTCCTACGAGCAGTACTTC	CASTAMSYEQYF
NA	TRBV7-2	TRBJ2-7	NA	TGTGCCAGCAGCTTAGTGGCAGAGGAGCAGTACTTC	CASSLVAEEQYF
NA	TRBV13	TRBJ2-7	NA	TGTGCCAGCAGCTTAGTAGGGTCCGAGCAGTACTTC	CASSLVGSEQYF
NA	TRBV13	TRBJ2-6	once	TGTGCCAGCAGCCCAGTCGGGGACACCGCTCACGTCCTGACTTTC	CASSPVGDTAHVLTF
TRBD2	TRBV10-2	TRBJ2-5	few	TGCGCCAGCAGCCTAGCGGGGGTCCCGGAGACCCAGTACTTC	CASSLAGVPETQYF
NA	TRBV21-1	TRBJ2-1	NA	TGTGCCAGCACCGCCTCCTACAATGAGCAGTTCTTC	CASTASYNEQFF
NA	TRBV2	TRBJ2-7	few	TGTGCCAGCAGCCTGACAGAGAATAGCTCCTACGAGCAGTACTTC	CASSLTENSSYEQYF
TRBD2	TRBV29-1	TRBJ2-3	few	TGCAGCGTTGTCCGGGGGACTAGCGGGGGGAGCACAGATACGCAGTATTTT	CSVVRGTSGGSTDTQYF
NA	TRBV29-1	TRBJ2-1	once	TGCAGCGTTGATCCCTACGAGGGGGATGAGCAGTTCTTC	CSVDPYEGDEQFF
NA	TRBV29-1	TRBJ1-2	few	TGCAGCGTCGACAGCACCTATGGCTACACCTTC	CSVDSTYGYTF
TRBD2	TRBV6-5	TRBJ2-5	NA	TGTGCCAGCAGTGCTAGCGGGGGGCTTCGAGAGACCCAGTACTTC	CASSASGGLRETQYF
NA	TRBV27	TRBJ2-2	few	TGTGCCAGCAGTCCCCCGCAACCGGCCGGGGAGCTGTTTTTT	CASSPPQPAGELFF
TRBD2	TRBV13	TRBJ2-3	NA	TGTGCCAGCAGCAAACGGGGGGTGAGCACAGATACGCAGTATTTT	CASSKRGVSTDTQYF
TRBD2	TRBV15	TRBJ2-1	NA	TGTGCCACCAGCTCCTGGGGGACTAGCGGGAATGAGCAGTTCTTC	CATSSWGTSGNEQFF
TRBD1	TRBV29-1	TRBJ1-2	once	TGCAGCGTTGAGGACAGGGTAAATCGCTATGGCTACACCTTC	CSVEDRVNRYGYTF
NA	TRBV14	TRBJ2-6	NA	TGTGCCAGCAGCCAAGATATAGGAATCTCTGGGGCCAACGTCCTGACTTTC	CASSQDIGISGANVLTF